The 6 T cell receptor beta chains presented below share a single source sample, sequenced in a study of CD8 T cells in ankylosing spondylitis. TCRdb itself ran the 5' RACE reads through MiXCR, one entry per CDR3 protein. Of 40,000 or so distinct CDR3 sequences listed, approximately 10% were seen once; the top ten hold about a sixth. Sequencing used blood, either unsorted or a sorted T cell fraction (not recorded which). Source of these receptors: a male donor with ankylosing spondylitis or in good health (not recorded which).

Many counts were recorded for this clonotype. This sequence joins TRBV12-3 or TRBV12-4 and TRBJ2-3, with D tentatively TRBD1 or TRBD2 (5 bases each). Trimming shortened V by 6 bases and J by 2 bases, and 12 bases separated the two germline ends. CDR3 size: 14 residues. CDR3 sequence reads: CASSRGSFTDTQYF. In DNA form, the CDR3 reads TGTGCCAGCAGCCGGGGCAGTTTCACAGATACGCAGTATTTT.

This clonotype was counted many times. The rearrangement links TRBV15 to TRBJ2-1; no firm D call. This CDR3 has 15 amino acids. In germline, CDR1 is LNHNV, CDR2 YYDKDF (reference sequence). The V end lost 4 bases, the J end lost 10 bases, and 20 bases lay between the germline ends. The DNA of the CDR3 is TGTGCCACCAGCAACCGACTCGGATACGATCTCGAGCAGTTCTTC. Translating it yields CATSNRLGYDLEQFF.

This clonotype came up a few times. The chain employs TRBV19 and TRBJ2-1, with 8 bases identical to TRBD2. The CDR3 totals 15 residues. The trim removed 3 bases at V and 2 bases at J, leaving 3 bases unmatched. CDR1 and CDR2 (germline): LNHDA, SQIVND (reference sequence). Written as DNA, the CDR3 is TGTGCCAGTAGTATGCTAGCGGGTCCCTACAATGAGCAGTTCTTC. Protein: CASSMLAGPYNEQFF.

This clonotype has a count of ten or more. CDR3 in DNA: TGTGCCAGCAGTGAGGAGGGCAGGGCCAATGAGCAGTTCTTC. Translating it yields CASSEEGRANEQFF. The chain couples TRBV25-1 to TRBJ2-1; D may be TRBD2 (6 bases). Trimming cost V 3 bases and J 6 bases, with 12 bases left between them. Germline CDR1 MGHDK, CDR2 SYGVNS. The CDR3 has 14 amino acids.

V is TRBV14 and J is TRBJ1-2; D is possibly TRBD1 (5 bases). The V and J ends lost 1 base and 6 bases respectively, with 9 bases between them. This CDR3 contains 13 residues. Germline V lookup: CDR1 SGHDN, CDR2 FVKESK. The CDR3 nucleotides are TGTGCCAGCAGCCAAGGCAGGGCCCATGGCTACACCTTC. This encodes CASSQGRAHGYTF.

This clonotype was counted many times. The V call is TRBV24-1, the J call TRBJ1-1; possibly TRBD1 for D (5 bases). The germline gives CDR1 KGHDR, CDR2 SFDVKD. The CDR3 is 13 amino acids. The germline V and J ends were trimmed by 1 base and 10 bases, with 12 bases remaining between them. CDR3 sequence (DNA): TGTGCCACCAGTGATTTTAAAGGGGCGCCAGCTTTCTTT. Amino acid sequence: CATSDFKGAPAFF.